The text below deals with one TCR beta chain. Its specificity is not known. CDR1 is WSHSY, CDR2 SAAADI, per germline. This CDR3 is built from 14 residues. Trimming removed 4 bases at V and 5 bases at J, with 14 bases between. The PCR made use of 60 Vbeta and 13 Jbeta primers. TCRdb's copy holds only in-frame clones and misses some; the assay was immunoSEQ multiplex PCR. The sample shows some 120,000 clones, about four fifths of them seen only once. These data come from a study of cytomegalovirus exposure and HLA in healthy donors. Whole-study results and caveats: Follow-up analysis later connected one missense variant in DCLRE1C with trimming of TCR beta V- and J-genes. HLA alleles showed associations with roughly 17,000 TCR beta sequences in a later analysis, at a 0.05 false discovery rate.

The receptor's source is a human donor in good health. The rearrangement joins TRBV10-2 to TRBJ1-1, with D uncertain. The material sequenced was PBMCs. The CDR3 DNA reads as TGCGCCAGCAGTGGGCGCTCAAGAGGGACTGAAGCTTTCTTT. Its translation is CASSGRSRGTEAFF.